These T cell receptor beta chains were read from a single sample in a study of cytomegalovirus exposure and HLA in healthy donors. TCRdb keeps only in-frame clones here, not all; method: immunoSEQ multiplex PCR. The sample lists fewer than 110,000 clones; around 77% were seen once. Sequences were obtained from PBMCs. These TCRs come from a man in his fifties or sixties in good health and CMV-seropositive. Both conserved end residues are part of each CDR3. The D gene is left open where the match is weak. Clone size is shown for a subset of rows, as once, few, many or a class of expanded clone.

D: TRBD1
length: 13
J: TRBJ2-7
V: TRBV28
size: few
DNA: TGTGCCAGCAGGGCAGGGGGTGTAAACGAGCAGTACTTC
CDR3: CASRAGGVNEQYF

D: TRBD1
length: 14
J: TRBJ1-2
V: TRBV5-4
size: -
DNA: TGTGCCACCACGGGACAGGGGGCTTCGGGGGGCTACACCTTC
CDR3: CATTGQGASGGYTF

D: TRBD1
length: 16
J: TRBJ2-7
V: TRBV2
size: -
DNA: TGTGCCAGCAGTGAAGCGCTGGGGACAGGGACCTACGAGCAGTACTTC
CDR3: CASSEALGTGTYEQYF

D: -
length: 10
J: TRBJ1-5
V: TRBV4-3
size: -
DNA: TGCGCCATATCTCCTCAGCCCCAGCATTTT
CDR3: CAISPQPQHF

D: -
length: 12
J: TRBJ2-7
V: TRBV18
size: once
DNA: TGTGCCAGCTCACCCGGAGCCTACGAGCAGTACTTC
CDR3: CASSPGAYEQYF

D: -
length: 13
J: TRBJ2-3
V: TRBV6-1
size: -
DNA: TGTGCCAGCAGTGGCTGGGCGACAGATACGCAGTATTTT
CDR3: CASSGWATDTQYF

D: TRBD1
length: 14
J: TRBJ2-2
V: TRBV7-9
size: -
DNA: TGTGCCACCTCGGGACAGGGGATAATCGGGGAGCTGTTTTTT
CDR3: CATSGQGIIGELFF

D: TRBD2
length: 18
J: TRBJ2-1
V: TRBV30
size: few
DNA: TGTGCCTGGAGTTCCCGTGGGACTAGCGGGAGTGGATACAATGAGCAGTTCTTC
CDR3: CAWSSRGTSGSGYNEQFF

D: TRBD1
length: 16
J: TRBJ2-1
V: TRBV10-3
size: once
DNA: TGTGCCATCAGTGAGTCGACAGGGAGCTCCTACAATGAGCAGTTCTTC
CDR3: CAISESTGSSYNEQFF

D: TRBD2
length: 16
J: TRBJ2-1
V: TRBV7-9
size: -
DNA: TGTGCCAGCAGCGAAACTAGCGGGGGCTCCTACAATGAGCAGTTCTTC
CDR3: CASSETSGGSYNEQFF

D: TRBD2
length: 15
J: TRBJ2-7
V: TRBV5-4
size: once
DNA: TGTGCCAGCAGCAGAGATAGCGGGAGGGCCGACGAGCAGTACTTC
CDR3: CASSRDSGRADEQYF

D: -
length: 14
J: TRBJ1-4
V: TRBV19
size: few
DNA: TGTGCCAGCTCTAACGGACGGGAAGGTGAAAAACTGTTTTTT
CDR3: CASSNGREGEKLFF

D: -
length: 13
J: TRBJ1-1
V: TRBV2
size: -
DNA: TGTGCCAGCTCCAGGCGAATGAACACTGAAGCTTTCTTT
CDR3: CASSRRMNTEAFF

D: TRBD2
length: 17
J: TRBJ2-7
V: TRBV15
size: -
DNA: TGTGCCACCAGCAGACGACTAGCGGGAGGGCCGAGTTACGAGCAGTACTTC
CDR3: CATSRRLAGGPSYEQYF

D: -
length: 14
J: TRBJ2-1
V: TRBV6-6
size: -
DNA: TGTGCCAGCAGTTTGGCCGAAGACTACAATGAGCAGTTCTTC
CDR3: CASSLAEDYNEQFF

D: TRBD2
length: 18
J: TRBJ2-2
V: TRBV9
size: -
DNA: TGTGCCAGCAGCGTAGCAGGGGCTAGCGGGAGAAGCACCGGGGAGCTGTTTTTT
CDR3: CASSVAGASGRSTGELFF

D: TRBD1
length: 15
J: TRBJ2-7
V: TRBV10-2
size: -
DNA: TGCGCCAGCAGTGAGGGACAGGGGGCCGTTTACGAGCAGTACTTC
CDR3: CASSEGQGAVYEQYF

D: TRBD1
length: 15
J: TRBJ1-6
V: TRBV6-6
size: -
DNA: TGTGCCAGCACTCCCATAGACAGGGGGCATTCACCCCTCCACTTT
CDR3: CASTPIDRGHSPLHF

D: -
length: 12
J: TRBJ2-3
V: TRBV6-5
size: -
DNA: TGTGCCAGCTCCAGGGGCACAGATACGCAGTATTTT
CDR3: CASSRGTDTQYF

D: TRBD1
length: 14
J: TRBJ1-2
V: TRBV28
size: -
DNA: TGTGCCAGCAGCCGACAGGGGGAAGGGTATGGCTACACCTTC
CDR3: CASSRQGEGYGYTF

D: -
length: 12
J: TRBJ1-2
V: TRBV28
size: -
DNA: TGTGCCAGCAGTTTAACAGGGAGCGGCTACACCTTC
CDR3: CASSLTGSGYTF

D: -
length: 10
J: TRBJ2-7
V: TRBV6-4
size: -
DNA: TGTGCCAGCAGTCACTACGAGCAGTACTTC
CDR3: CASSHYEQYF

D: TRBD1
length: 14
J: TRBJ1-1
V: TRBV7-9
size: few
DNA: TGTGCCAGCGGGAATCCAGGACAGGGGGCTGAAGCTTTCTTT
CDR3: CASGNPGQGAEAFF

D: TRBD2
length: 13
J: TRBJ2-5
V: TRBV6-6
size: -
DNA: TGTGCCAGCAGTATAGCGGGAGGAGAGACCCAGTACTTC
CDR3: CASSIAGGETQYF

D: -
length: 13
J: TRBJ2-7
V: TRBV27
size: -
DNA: TGTGCCAGCAGTTGGGCGCGGGCCCACGAGCAGTACTTC
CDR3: CASSWARAHEQYF

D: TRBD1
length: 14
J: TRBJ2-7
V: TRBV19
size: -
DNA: TGTGCCAGTAGTATGGGGACAGGGTCCTACGAGCAGTACTTC
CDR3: CASSMGTGSYEQYF

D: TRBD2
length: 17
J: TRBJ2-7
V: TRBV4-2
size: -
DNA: TGTGCCAGCAGCCCAAATTCGAAGCGGGAGGTTTACGGCGAGCAGTACTTC
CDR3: CASSPNSKREVYGEQYF

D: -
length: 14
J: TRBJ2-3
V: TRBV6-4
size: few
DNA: TGTGCCAGCAGTGAAAGCGGGAGCACAGATACGCAGTATTTT
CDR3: CASSESGSTDTQYF

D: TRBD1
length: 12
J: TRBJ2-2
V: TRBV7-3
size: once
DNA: TGTACCAGCAGTGACAGGGGTCGGGAGCTGTTTTTT
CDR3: CTSSDRGRELFF

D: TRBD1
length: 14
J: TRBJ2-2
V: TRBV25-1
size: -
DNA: TGTGCCAGCAGTGAATTGAGGGGGCCCGGGGAGCTGTTTTTT
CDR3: CASSELRGPGELFF

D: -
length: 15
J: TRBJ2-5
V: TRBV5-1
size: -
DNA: TGCGCCAGCAGCTTGGCCGGGACTCGTCAAGAGACCCAGTACTTC
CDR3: CASSLAGTRQETQYF

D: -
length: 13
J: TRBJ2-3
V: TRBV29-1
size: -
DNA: TGCAGCGTTGGGTCAGGGCAGCAAGATACGCAGTATTTT
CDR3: CSVGSGQQDTQYF

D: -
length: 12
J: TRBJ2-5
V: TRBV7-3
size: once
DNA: TGTGCCAGCAGCTTGTTGAGGGAGACCCAGTACTTC
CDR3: CASSLLRETQYF

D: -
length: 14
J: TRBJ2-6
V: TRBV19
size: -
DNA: TGTGCCAGTAGTAGCCAGATTGGGGCCAACGTCCTGACTTTC
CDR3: CASSSQIGANVLTF

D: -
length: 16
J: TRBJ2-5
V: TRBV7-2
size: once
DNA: TGTGCCAGCAGCTTAAATCAGGGGAGCAACAAAGAGACCCAGTACTTC
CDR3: CASSLNQGSNKETQYF

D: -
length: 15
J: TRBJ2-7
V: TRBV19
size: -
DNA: TGTGCCAGTAGTATAGTCGGCAGGGGATTGTACGAGCAGTACTTC
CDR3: CASSIVGRGLYEQYF

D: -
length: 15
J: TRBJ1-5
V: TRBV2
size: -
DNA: TGTGCCAGCAAACGGGACGGGCGAGGGGGTCAGCCCCAGCATTTT
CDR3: CASKRDGRGGQPQHF

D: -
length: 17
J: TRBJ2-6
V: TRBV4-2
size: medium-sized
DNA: TGTGCCAGCAGCCAAGATGGGACAAACTCTGGGGCCAACGTCCTGACTTTC
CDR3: CASSQDGTNSGANVLTF

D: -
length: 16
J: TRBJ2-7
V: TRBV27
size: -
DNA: TGTGCCAGCAGTTTGGCCGCGGGGATAAACTCCTACGAGCAGTACTTC
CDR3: CASSLAAGINSYEQYF

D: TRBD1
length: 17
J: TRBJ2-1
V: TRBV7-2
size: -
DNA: TGTGCCAGCAGCTTAGCGGGGACAGCCAACTCCTACAATGAGCAGTTCTTC
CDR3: CASSLAGTANSYNEQFF

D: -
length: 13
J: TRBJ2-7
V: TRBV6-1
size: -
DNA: TGTGCCAGCAGGGTGACAGTCAGCTACGAGCAGTACTTC
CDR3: CASRVTVSYEQYF

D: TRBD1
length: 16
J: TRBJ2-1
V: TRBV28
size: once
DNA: TGTGCCAGCAGTGGCCGGGGACAGATGCTCGGTAATGAGCAGTTCTTC
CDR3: CASSGRGQMLGNEQFF

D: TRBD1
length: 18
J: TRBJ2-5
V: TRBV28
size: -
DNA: TGTGCCAGCAGTTTTCTTCCAGGGAGCGACAGGGGGCTAGAGACCCAGTACTTC
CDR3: CASSFLPGSDRGLETQYF

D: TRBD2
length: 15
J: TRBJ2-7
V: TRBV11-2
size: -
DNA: TGTGCCAGCAGCGACGTTAGCGGGAGGGCCTACGAGCAGTACTTC
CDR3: CASSDVSGRAYEQYF

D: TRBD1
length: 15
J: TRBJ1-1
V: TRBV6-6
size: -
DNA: TGTGCCAGCAGTTACGGTAGGACAGGGGGAGAGATGGCTTTCTTT
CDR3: CASSYGRTGGEMAFF

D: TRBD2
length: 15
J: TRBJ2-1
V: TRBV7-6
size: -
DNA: TGTGCCAGCAGCGCAGGGGGACTAGCGGGAGGTGAGCAGTTCTTC
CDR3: CASSAGGLAGGEQFF

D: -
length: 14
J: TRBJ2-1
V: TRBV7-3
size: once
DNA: TGTGCCAGCAGCTTAACCCGACAAAACAATGAGCAGTTCTTC
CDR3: CASSLTRQNNEQFF

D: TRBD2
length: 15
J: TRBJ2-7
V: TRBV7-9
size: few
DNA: TGTGCCAGCAGCTTGCAGGCGGGAGTCCCCTACGAGCAGTACTTC
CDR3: CASSLQAGVPYEQYF

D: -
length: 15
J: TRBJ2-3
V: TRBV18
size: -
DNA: TGTGCCAGCTCACCGGTTGGGCAGGGTGGAGATACGCAGTATTTT
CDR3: CASSPVGQGGDTQYF

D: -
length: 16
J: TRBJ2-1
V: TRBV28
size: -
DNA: TGTGCCAGCAGCCCTCTATGGGGGACTCCGGACAATGAGCAGTTCTTC
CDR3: CASSPLWGTPDNEQFF

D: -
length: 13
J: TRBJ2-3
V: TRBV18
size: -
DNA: TGTGCCAGCTCACTCCCCCTCGGTGATACGCAGTATTTT
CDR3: CASSLPLGDTQYF

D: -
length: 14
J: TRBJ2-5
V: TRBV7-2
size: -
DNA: TGTGCCAGCAGCCCCGTCGGGGGACAAGAGACCCAGTACTTC
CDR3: CASSPVGGQETQYF

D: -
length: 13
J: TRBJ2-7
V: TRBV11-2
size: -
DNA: TGTGCCAGCAGCTTAGGACTCCCCTACGAGCAGTACTTC
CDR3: CASSLGLPYEQYF